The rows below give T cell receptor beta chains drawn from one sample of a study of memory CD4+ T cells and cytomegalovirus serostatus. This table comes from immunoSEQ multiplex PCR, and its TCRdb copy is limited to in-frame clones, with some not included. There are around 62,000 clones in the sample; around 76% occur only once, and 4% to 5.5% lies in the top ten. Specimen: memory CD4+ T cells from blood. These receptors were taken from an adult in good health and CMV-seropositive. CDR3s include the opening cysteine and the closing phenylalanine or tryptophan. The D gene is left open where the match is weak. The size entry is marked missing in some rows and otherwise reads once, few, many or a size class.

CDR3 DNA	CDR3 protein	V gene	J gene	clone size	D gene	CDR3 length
TGTGCCAGCAGTTTAGGCTTTAGCGGGGAGCTGTTTTTT	CASSLGFSGELFF	TRBV28	TRBJ2-2	few	.	13
TGCGCCAGCAGCCTGGGACTAGCGGGGATGACAGATACGCAGTATTTT	CASSLGLAGMTDTQYF	TRBV5-1	TRBJ2-3	.	TRBD2	16
TGTGCCAGCAGGGGAGGGAATGCCGGCGATACGCAGTATTTT	CASRGGNAGDTQYF	TRBV11-2	TRBJ2-3	.	TRBD2	14
TGTGCCAGTAGCCTAGAAATCGACGGGGAAGGAGCTTTCTTT	CASSLEIDGEGAFF	TRBV19	TRBJ1-1	few	.	14
TGTGCCAGCAGCCCTGGACAGGGGGGCACCTACGAGCAGTACTTC	CASSPGQGGTYEQYF	TRBV9	TRBJ2-7	few	TRBD1	15
TGTGCCAGCAGTCCCCTCGGGGACAGATACAATTCACCCCTCCACTTT	CASSPLGDRYNSPLHF	TRBV28	TRBJ1-6	.	TRBD1	16
TGCGCCAGCAGCTTGGCCGGGGTCCGCGGAGAGACCCAGTACTTC	CASSLAGVRGETQYF	TRBV5-1	TRBJ2-5	.	.	15
TGTGCCAGCAGTTACGAGGGGGGCACTCTTTATGGCTACACCTTC	CASSYEGGTLYGYTF	TRBV6-6	TRBJ1-2	.	.	15
TGTGCCAGCAGCTCCATCAGCGGGGGGGTGACGGTGCGCGAGCAGTACTTC	CASSSISGGVTVREQYF	TRBV7-9	TRBJ2-7	.	TRBD2	17
TGTGCCATCAGTGACCGACTAGCGGGGGCTAGCACAGATACGCAGTATTTT	CAISDRLAGASTDTQYF	TRBV10-3	TRBJ2-3	.	TRBD2	17
TGTGCCAGCAGCTTCCAAGAGACCCAGTACTTC	CASSFQETQYF	TRBV11-2	TRBJ2-5	.	.	11
TGCAGCGTAACTTCCAGGGGGCCCGAGACCCAGTACTTC	CSVTSRGPETQYF	TRBV29-1	TRBJ2-5	.	TRBD1	13
TGTGCCAGCATAGAGATGACTAGCGGCTACGAGCAGTACTTC	CASIEMTSGYEQYF	TRBV2	TRBJ2-7	.	TRBD2	14
TGTGCCTGGAGTGCGCTTTTGGAAGGGGGGGCTTTCTTT	CAWSALLEGGAFF	TRBV30	TRBJ1-1	.	.	13
TGTGCCAGCAGCTCCCACGGCAGGCCCTTTTCCTACAATGAGCAGTTCTTC	CASSSHGRPFSYNEQFF	TRBV11-2	TRBJ2-1	.	.	17
TGTGCCAGCACTCAGGGGGCAGGCACAGATACGCAGTATTTT	CASTQGAGTDTQYF	TRBV6-1	TRBJ2-3	.	TRBD1	14
TGTGCCACCAGCAGGGGCCCGAACACCGGGGAGCTGTTTTTT	CATSRGPNTGELFF	TRBV15	TRBJ2-2	few	.	14
TGTGCCAGCAGCAAAGCGGTGGTCAGGGGCCCAAAGAGATACGAGCAGTACTTC	CASSKAVVRGPKRYEQYF	TRBV21-1	TRBJ2-7	.	.	18
TGTGCCAGCAGCCCCTACCTCGGACAAGGCAATGAGCAGTTCTTC	CASSPYLGQGNEQFF	TRBV7-3	TRBJ2-1	.	.	15
TGTGCCAGCAGCTTGGGTTGGGACAGGGCTGGCACCGGGGAGCTGTTTTTT	CASSLGWDRAGTGELFF	TRBV5-6	TRBJ2-2	.	TRBD1	17
TGCGCCAGCAGCCAAGATACAGGATGGAACACTGAAGCTTTCTTT	CASSQDTGWNTEAFF	TRBV5-1	TRBJ1-1	.	.	15
TGCGCCAGCAGCCAAGATCGCGCGCGGTTATCGGATACGCAGTATTTT	CASSQDRARLSDTQYF	TRBV4-1	TRBJ2-3	once	.	16
TGTGCCAGCAGTGACCGGCTAGCGGGGGGGCGCGAGCAGTACTTC	CASSDRLAGGREQYF	TRBV6-1	TRBJ2-7	.	TRBD2	15
TGTGCCAGCGTGAGGGATGGCTTTGGCTACACCTTC	CASVRDGFGYTF	TRBV2	TRBJ1-2	.	.	12
TGCGCCAGCAGCATTGGGACCGACCCTGGGAGAAAACTGTTTTTT	CASSIGTDPGRKLFF	TRBV5-1	TRBJ1-4	once	.	15
TGTGCCAGCAGTACTCCTAGGCGCGAGCAGTACTTC	CASSTPRREQYF	TRBV28	TRBJ2-7	few	.	12
TGCAGCGTTGAACTAGCGGGAGTTGGCACAGATACGCAGTATTTT	CSVELAGVGTDTQYF	TRBV29-1	TRBJ2-3	.	TRBD2	15
TGTGCCAGCAGTGCCCCGGGCTATGAGCAGTTCTTC	CASSAPGYEQFF	TRBV6-6	TRBJ2-1	.	.	12
TGTGCCAGCAGTACCACCTCCCGCGCAGATACGCAGTATTTT	CASSTTSRADTQYF	TRBV7-3	TRBJ2-3	.	.	14
TGTGCCAGTAGTATTAGGGTAGGCAGATATAACACTGAAGCTTTCTTT	CASSIRVGRYNTEAFF	TRBV19	TRBJ1-1	.	.	16
TGTGCCAGCAGGTTCAGGGGCCCCCAAGAGACCCAGTACTTC	CASRFRGPQETQYF	TRBV2	TRBJ2-5	many	.	14
TGTGCCAGCAGTGGGGGCGGGACAGAAAAAGGCTACACCTTC	CASSGGGTEKGYTF	TRBV6-1	TRBJ1-2	.	TRBD1	14
TGTGCCAGCATGGTACGAACCGATGGAAATGAGCAGTTCTTC	CASMVRTDGNEQFF	TRBV2	TRBJ2-1	.	.	14
TGTGCCAGCAGTGAAGCCGGGGGGTCCTATGGCTACACCTTC	CASSEAGGSYGYTF	TRBV6-1	TRBJ1-2	few	.	14
TGCGCCAGCAGCGTCCGGGACAGAGCTAATGAAAAACTGTTTTTT	CASSVRDRANEKLFF	TRBV4-1	TRBJ1-4	few	TRBD1	15
TGTGCCAGCATCATACCGGGACAAATCTCAAGGGAGCAGTTCTTC	CASIIPGQISREQFF	TRBV2	TRBJ2-1	.	.	15
TGTGCCAGCAGTAAGGGGGTACTAACTGGTGGCTACACCTTC	CASSKGVLTGGYTF	TRBV28	TRBJ1-2	.	.	14
TGTGCCAGCAGTAGGGAAACGAGTCGTGGCTACACCTTC	CASSRETSRGYTF	TRBV28	TRBJ1-2	.	.	13
TGTGCCAGCAGTTTGCGCGTTGGGGACAAGCACTACGAGCAGTACTTC	CASSLRVGDKHYEQYF	TRBV27	TRBJ2-7	many	.	16
TGTGCTTCGGGGGGCTTGGGCAATCAGCCCCAGCATTTT	CASGGLGNQPQHF	TRBV19	TRBJ1-5	few	.	13
TGTGCCAGCAGTGGAGAGACCCAGTACTTC	CASSGETQYF	TRBV28	TRBJ2-5	.	.	10
TGCGCCAGCAGCCAAGTGGATATGGGACTGAACACCGGGGAGCTGTTTTTT	CASSQVDMGLNTGELFF	TRBV4-1	TRBJ2-2	.	.	17